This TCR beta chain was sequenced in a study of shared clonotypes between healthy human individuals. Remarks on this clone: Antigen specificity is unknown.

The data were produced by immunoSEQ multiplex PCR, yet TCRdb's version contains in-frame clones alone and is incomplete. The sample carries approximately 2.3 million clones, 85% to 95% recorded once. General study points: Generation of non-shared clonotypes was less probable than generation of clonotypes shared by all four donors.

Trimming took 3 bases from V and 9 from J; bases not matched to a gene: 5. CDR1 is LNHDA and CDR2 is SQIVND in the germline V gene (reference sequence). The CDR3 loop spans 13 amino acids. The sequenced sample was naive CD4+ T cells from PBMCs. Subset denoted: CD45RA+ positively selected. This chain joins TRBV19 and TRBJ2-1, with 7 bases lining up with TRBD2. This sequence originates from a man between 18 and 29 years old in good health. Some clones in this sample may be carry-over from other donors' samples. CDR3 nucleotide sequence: TGTGCCAGTAGTATGGACCCGGGGGGTGAGCAGTTCTTC. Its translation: CASSMDPGGEQFF.